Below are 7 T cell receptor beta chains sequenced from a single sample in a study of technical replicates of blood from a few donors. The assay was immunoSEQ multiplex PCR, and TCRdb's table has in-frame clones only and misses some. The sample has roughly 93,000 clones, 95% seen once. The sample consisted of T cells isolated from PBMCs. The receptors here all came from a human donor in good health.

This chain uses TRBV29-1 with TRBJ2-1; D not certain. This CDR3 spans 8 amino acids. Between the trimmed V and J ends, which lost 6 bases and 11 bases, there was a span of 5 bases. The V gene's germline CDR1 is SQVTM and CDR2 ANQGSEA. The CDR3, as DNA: TGCAGCGTACACCAGCAGTTCTTC. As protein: CSVHQQFF.

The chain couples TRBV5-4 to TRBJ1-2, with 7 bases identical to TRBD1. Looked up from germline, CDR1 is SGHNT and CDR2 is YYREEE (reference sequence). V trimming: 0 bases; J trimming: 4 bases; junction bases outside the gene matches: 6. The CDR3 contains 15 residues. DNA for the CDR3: TGTGCCAGCAGCTTGGGACAGGGTTTAAGCTATGGCTACACCTTC. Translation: CASSLGQGLSYGYTF.

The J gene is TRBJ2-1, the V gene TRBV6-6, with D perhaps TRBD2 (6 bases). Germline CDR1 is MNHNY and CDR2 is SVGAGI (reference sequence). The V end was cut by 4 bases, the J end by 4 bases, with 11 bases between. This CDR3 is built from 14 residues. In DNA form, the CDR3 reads TGTGCCAGCAGTTTCCCTAGCGTATACAATGAGCAGTTCTTC. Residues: CASSFPSVYNEQFF.

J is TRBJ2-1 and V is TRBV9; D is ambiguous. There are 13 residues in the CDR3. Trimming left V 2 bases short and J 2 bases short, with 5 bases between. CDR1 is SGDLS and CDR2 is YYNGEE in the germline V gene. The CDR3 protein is CASSVHTYNEQFF. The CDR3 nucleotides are TGTGCCAGCAGCGTTCACACCTACAATGAGCAGTTCTTC.

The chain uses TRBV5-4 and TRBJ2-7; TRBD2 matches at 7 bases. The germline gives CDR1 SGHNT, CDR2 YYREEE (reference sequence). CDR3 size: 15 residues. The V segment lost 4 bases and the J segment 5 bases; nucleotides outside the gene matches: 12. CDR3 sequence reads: CASSPVGGSGHEQYF. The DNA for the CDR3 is TGTGCCAGCAGCCCGGTCGGGGGGAGCGGGCACGAGCAGTACTTC.

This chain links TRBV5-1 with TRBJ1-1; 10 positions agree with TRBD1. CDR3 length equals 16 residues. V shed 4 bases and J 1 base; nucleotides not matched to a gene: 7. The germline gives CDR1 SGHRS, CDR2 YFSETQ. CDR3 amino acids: CASSGRQGAGNTEAFF. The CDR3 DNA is TGCGCCAGCAGCGGGAGACAGGGGGCAGGGAACACTGAAGCTTTCTTT.

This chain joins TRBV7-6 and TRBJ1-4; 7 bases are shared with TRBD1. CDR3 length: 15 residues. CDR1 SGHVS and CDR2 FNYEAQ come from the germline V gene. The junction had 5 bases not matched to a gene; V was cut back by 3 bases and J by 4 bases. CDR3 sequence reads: CASSFEGALNEKLFF. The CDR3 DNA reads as TGTGCCAGCAGCTTTGAGGGGGCTCTTAATGAAAAACTGTTTTTT. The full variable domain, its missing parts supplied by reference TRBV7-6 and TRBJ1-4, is GAGVSQSPRYKVTKRGQDVALRCDPISGHVSLYWYRQALGQGPEFLTYFNYEAQQDKSGLPNDRFSAERPEGSISTLTIQRTEQRDSAMYRCASSFEGALNEKLFFGSGTQLSVL.